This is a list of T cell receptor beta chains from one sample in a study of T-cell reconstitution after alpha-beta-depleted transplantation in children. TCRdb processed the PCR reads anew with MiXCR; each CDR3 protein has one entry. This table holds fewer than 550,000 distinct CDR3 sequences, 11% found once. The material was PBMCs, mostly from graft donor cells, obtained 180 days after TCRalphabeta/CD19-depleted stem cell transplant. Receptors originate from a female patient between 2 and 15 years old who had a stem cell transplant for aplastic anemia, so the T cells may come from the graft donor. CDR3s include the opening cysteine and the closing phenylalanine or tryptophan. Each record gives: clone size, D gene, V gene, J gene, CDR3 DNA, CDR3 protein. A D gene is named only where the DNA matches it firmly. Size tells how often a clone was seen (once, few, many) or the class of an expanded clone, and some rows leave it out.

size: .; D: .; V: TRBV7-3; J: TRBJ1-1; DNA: TGTGCCAGCAGCCCGAGCCCGGGGAAGAACACTGAAGCTTTCTTT; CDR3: CASSPSPGKNTEAFF
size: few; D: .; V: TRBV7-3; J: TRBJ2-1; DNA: TGTGCCAGCAGCCCCTCCGCGTGGGTCAATGAACAGTTCTTC; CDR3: CASSPSAWVNEQFF
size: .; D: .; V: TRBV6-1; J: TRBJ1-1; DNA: TGTGCCAGCGGACTGACAGTGGAACGAACTGAAGCTTTCTTT; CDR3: CASGLTVERTEAFF
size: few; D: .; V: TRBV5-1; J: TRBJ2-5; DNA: TGCGCCAGCAGCCGCCGGGGTGTAGCGACCGAAGAGACCCAGTACTTC; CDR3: CASSRRGVATEETQYF
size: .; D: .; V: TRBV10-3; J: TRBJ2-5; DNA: TGTGCCATCAGTGAGTCGAAACACGGGCAAGAGACCCAGTACTTC; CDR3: CAISESKHGQETQYF
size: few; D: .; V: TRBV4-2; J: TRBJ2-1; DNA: TGTGCCAGCAGCCAAGATAGAGGCCCCACTAGCCCGACGTACAATGAGCAGTTCTTC; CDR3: CASSQDRGPTSPTYNEQFF
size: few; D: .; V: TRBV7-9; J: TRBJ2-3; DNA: TGTGCCAGCAGCCTAGACCATTACACAGATACGCAGTATTTT; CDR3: CASSLDHYTDTQYF
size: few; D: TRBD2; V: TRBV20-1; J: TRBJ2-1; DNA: TGCAGTGCTTTAGCCCACCCGACTAGCGGGAACTCCTACAATGAGCAGTTCTTC; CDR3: CSALAHPTSGNSYNEQFF
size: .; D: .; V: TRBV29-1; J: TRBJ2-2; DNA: TGCAGCGTTGCAAAGTATCTCGGGTACCGAACCGGGGAGCTGTTTTTT; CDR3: CSVAKYLGYRTGELFF
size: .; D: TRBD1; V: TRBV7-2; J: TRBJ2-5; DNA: TGTGCCAGCAGCTTAGTAGGGGGACAGGGGGCAATAGAACGCCAGTACTTC; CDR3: CASSLVGGQGAIERQYF
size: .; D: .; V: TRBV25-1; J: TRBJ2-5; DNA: TGTGCCAGCAGTGAGAGGAGGGTACAAGAGACCCAGTACTTC; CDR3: CASSERRVQETQYF
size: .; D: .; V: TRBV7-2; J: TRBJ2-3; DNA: TGTGCCAGCAGCTTAGTGGCGGAGGGAGATACGCAGTATTTT; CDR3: CASSLVAEGDTQYF
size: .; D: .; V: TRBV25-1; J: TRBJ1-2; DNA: TGTGCCAGCAGGCGACAGAACTATGGCTACACCTTC; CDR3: CASRRQNYGYTF
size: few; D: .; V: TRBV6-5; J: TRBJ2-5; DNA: TGTGCCAGCAGTTACTCGGCGCGGCCTCCAGGGGAGACCCAGTACTTC; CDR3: CASSYSARPPGETQYF
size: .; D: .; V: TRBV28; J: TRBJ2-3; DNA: TGTGCCAGCAGTTTATGGTATACGCAGTATTTT; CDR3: CASSLWYTQYF
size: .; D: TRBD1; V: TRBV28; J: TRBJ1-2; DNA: TGTGCCAGCAGTCCGGGACAGGGGGCGCATGGCTACACCTTC; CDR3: CASSPGQGAHGYTF
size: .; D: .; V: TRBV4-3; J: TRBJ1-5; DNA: TGCGCCAGCAGCCACCCATCGGGGTGCAAACAGCCCCAGCATTTT; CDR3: CASSHPSGCKQPQHF
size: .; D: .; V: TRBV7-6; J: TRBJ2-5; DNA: TGTGCCAGCAGCTTAAATCGGGGAGGGGGAGAGACCCAGTACTTC; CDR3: CASSLNRGGGETQYF
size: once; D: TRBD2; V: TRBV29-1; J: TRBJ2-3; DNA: TGCAGCGTTGCGGAACTAGCGAGCACAGATACGCAGTATTTT; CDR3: CSVAELASTDTQYF
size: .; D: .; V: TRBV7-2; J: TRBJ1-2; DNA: TGTGCCAGCAGCTTAGGGGGCGGTGGACAGGGCTACACCTTC; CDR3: CASSLGGGGQGYTF
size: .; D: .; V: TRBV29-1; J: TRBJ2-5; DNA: TGCAGCGTTGAACCAGGGCCAGGAATGGAGACCCAGTACTTC; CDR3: CSVEPGPGMETQYF
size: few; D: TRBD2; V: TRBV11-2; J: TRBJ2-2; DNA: TGTGCCAGCAGCTTAGATTCCCTGGGACTAGCGGGGGGGCCTGGGACCGGGGAGCTGTTTTTT; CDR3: CASSLDSLGLAGGPGTGELFF
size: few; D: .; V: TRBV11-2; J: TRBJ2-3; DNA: TGTGCCAGCGGGACACGGTTAGCAGATACGCAGTATTTT; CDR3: CASGTRLADTQYF
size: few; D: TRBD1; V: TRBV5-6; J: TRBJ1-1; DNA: TGTGCCAGCAGCCCGGCCAGAGGGACAGGGAATTTGAACACTGAAGCTTTCTTT; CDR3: CASSPARGTGNLNTEAFF
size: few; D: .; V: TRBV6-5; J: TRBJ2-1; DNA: TGTGCCAGCAGTTACCGTAGGGCTAGCCCGTCCTACAATGAGCAGTTCTTC; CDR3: CASSYRRASPSYNEQFF
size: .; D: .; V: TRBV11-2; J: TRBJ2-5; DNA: TGTGCCAGCAGCGTAGGCCCTTTTTTTGACCAAGAGACCCAGTACTTC; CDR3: CASSVGPFFDQETQYF
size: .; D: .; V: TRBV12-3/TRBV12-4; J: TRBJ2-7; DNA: TGTGCCAGCAGTTCCCACGGGGTGGTCTACGAGCAGTACTTC; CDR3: CASSSHGVVYEQYF
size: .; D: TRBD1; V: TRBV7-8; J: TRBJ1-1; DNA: TGTGCCAGCAGCTCAGGACAGGGAGGCTGGATGAACACTGACGCTTTCTTT; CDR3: CASSSGQGGWMNTDAFF
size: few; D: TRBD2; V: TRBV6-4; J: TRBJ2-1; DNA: TGTGCCAGCAGTGGGGGACTAGCGGCTGAGCAGTTCTTC; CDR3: CASSGGLAAEQFF
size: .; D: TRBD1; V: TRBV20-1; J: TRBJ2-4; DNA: TGCAGTGGAGAGACAGGGTTAGCCAAAAACATTCAGTACTTC; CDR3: CSGETGLAKNIQYF
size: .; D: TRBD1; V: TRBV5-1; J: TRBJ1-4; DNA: TGCGCCAGCAGCGCAGACCCAGGGGGTGCGGCCAATGAAAAACTGTTTTTT; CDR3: CASSADPGGAANEKLFF
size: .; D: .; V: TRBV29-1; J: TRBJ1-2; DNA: TGCAGCGTTGCGACATACTTTTATGGCTACACCTTC; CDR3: CSVATYFYGYTF
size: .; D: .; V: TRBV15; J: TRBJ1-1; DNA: TGTGCCACCAGCAGAGAGAGGAACACTGAAGCTTTCTTT; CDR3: CATSRERNTEAFF
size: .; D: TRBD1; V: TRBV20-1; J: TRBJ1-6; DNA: TGCAGTGCTAGAGATTCGGGACAGTCTTACAGCTCCTATAATTCACCCCTCCACTTT; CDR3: CSARDSGQSYSSYNSPLHF
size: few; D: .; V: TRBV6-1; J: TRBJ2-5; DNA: TGTGCCAGCACCGCAGGGTACGGGAGAGGAGTGGAGACCCAGTACTTC; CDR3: CASTAGYGRGVETQYF
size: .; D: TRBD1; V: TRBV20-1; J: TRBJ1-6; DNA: TGCAGTGCTAGATCGGACAGGCAGGATTCACCCCTCCACTTT; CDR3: CSARSDRQDSPLHF
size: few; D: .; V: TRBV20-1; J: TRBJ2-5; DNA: TGCAGTGCTAAAACCGGCCAAGAGACCCAGTACTTC; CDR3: CSAKTGQETQYF
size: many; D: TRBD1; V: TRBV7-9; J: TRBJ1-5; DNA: TGTGCCAGCAGCGTGGCAGGGGGCAGCAATCAGCCCCAGCATTTT; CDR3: CASSVAGGSNQPQHF
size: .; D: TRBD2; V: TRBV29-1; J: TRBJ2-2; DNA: TGCAGCGTCGCCAGCGGGGTCAGAGCGAACACCGGGGAGCTGTTTTTT; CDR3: CSVASGVRANTGELFF
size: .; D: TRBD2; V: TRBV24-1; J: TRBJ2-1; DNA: TGTGCCACCAGTGGGGTTACTAGCGAGAGCTCCTACAATGAGCAGTTCTTC; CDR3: CATSGVTSESSYNEQFF
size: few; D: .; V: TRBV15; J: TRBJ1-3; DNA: TGTGCCACCGCACGGGACCCCGGGACTGGAAACACCATATATTTT; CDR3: CATARDPGTGNTIYF
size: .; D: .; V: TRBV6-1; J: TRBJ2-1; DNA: TGTGCCAGCACCATCATTGGGGGCGGGCACAATGAGCAGTTCTTC; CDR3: CASTIIGGGHNEQFF
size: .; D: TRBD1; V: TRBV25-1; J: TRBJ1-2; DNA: TGTGCCAGCAGTGAATATGAGGGGGCGAGAGGCTACACCTTC; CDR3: CASSEYEGARGYTF
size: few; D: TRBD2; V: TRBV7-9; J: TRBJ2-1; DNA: TGTGCCAGCAGCTTAAATCGAGCGGGAGGGAATGAGCAGTTCTTC; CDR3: CASSLNRAGGNEQFF
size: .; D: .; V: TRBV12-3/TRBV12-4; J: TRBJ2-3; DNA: TGTGCCAGCAGCCCAGGGGTTGGAGCGGGGTACCGAGATACGCAGTATTTT; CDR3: CASSPGVGAGYRDTQYF
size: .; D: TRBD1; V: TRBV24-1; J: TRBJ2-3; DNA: TGTGCCACCAGTGAGCGAGGGGGCGCATGGGATACGCAGTATTTT; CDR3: CATSERGGAWDTQYF
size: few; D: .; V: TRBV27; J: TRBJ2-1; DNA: TGTGCCAGCAGTCCTCCTTTTGGGTTTCGTGAGCAGTTCTTC; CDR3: CASSPPFGFREQFF
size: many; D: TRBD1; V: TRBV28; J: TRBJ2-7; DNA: TGTGCCAGCAGTTTGACAGGGAACGGGTACGAGCAGTACTTC; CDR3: CASSLTGNGYEQYF
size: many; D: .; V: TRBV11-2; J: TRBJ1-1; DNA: TGTGCCAGCAGCTTACTTACAGGCCTGAACACTGAAGCTTTCTTT; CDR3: CASSLLTGLNTEAFF
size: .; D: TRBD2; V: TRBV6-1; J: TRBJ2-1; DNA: TGTGCCAGCACCACTAGCGGGAGGAGCTACAATGAGCAGTTCTTC; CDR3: CASTTSGRSYNEQFF